This TCR beta chain was identified in a study of blood T cell repertoires in COVID-19. Looking at the study overall: PBMCs, B-cell-depleted T cells, or T cells provided the cDNA or gDNA that made up the material.

Some clones are missing from TCRdb's copy, which holds only in-frame ones; the method was immunoSEQ multiplex PCR. Of around 140,000 clones listed, 78% are singletons. Germline V gives CDR1 DFQATT, CDR2 SNEGSKA (reference sequence). V was pared by 3 bases and J by 4 bases, with 10 bases between. The CDR3 loop spans 13 amino acids. Participants were aged roughly 18 to 89 years, lived in under 25 US areas, and enrolled virtually. Clinical histories supplied by participants themselves formed the basis of cohort assignment. Donors in Cohort 3 who had recovered were those with two negative PCRs, healthcare professional clearance, or resolution of their symptoms.

This TCR came from a woman in her forties or fifties who had recovered from COVID-19. What was sequenced was PBMCs or T cells enriched from blood (not recorded which). The chain carries TRBV20-1 and TRBJ1-3; D remains ambiguous. The CDR3 region is CSASAHAGNTIYF. CDR3 DNA: TGCAGTGCTAGTGCTCATGCGGGAAACACCATATATTTT.